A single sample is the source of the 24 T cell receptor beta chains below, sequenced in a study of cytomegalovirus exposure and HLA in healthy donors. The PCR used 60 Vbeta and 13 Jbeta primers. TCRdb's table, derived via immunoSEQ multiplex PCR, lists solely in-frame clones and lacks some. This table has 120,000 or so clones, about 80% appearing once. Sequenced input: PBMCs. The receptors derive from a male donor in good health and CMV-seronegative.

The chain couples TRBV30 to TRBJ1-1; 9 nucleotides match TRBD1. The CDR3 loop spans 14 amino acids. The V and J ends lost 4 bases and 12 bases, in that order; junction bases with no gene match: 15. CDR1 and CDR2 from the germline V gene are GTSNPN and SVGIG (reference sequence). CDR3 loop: CAWTLVSGQGMTFF. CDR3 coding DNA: TGTGCCTGGACCCTTGTAAGCGGACAGGGGATGACTTTCTTT.

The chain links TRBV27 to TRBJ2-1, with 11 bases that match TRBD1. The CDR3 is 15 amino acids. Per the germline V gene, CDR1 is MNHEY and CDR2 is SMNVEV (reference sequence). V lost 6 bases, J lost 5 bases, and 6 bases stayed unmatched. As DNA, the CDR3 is TGTGCCAGCAGCCCCCGGGACAGGGGGAACAATGAGCAGTTCTTC. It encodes CASSPRDRGNNEQFF.

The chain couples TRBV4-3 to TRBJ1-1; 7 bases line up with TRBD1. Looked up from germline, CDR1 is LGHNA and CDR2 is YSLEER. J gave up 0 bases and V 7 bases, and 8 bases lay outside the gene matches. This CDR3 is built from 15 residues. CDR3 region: CASTPGQYMNTEAFF. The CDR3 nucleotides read TGCGCCAGCACCCCGGGACAGTACATGAACACTGAAGCTTTCTTT.

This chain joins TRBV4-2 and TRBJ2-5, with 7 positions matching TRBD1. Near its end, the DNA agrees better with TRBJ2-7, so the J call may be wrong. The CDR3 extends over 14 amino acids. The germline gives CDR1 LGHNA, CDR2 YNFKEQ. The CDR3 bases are TGTGCCAGCAGCCAAGAAACAGGGGAACGCGAGCAGTACTTC. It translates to CASSQETGEREQYF.

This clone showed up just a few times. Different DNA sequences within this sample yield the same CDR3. This chain's CDR3 is CASSLAAGNEQFF. The CDR3 DNA reads TGCGCCAGCAGCTTAGCAGCGGGGAATGAGCAGTTCTTC. V and J are TRBV5-1 and TRBJ2-1; TRBD2 aligns across 7 bases. J was trimmed by 7 bases and V by 2 bases; bases with no gene match: 3. CDR1 is SGHRS and CDR2 is YFSETQ in the germline V gene. The CDR3 has 13 residues.

In nucleotides, the CDR3 is TGTGCCAGCAGTGTTAAGAGCTCTGGAAACACCATATATTTT. This gives the protein CASSVKSSGNTIYF. This sequence joins TRBV6-1 and TRBJ1-3; D gene uncertain. V was cut by 4 bases and J by 0 bases, with 7 bases left in between. There are 14 residues in the CDR3. Per the germline V gene, CDR1 is MNHNS and CDR2 is SASEGT.

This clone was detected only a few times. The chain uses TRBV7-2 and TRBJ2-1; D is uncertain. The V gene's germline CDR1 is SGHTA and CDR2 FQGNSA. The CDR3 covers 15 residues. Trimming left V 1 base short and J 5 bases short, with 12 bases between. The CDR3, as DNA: TGTGCCAGCAGCTTAGGGGTTGCGGCGAACAATGAGCAGTTCTTC. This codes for CASSLGVAANNEQFF.

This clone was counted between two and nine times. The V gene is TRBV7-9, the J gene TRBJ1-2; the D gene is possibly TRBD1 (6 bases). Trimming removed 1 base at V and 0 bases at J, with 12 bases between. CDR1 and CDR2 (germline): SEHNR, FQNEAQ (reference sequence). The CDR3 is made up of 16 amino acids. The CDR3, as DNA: TGTGCCAGCAGCTTAGTAGTCGGGACACCTAACTATGGCTACACCTTC. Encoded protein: CASSLVVGTPNYGYTF.

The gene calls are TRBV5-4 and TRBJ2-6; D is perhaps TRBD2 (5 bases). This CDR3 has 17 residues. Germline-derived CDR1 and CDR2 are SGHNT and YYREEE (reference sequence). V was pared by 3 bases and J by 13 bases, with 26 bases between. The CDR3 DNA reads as TGTGCCAGCAGCTCCAGAAACACCCGGGGTTATAACTGGGTCCTGACTTTC. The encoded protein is CASSSRNTRGYNWVLTF.

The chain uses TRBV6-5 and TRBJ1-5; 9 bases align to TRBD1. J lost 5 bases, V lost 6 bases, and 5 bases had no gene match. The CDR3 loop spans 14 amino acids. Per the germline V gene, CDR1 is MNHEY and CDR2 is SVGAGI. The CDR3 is CASSQGQGHQPQHF. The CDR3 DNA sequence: TGTGCCAGCAGCCAGGGACAGGGTCATCAGCCCCAGCATTTT.

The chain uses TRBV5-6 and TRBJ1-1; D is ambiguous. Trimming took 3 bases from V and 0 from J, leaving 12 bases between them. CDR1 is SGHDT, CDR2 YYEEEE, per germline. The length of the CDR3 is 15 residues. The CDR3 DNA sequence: TGTGCCAGCAGCTGGCGGGTGGCAGTGAACACTGAAGCTTTCTTT. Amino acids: CASSWRVAVNTEAFF.

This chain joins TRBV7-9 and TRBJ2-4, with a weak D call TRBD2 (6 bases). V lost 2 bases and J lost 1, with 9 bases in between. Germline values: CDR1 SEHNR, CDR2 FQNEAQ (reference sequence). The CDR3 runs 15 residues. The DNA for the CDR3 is TGTGCCAGCAGCTTACAAAGCGGGGCCAAAAACATTCAGTACTTC. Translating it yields CASSLQSGAKNIQYF.

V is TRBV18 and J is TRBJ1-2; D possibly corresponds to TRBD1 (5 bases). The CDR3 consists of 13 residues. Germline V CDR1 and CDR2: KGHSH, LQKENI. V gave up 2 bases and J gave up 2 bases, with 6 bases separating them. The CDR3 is CASSPDSNYGYTF. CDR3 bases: TGTGCCAGCTCACCAGACAGCAACTATGGCTACACCTTC.

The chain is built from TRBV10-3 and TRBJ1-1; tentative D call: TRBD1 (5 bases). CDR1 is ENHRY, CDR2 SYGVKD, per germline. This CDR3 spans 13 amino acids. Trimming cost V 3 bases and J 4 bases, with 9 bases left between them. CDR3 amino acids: CAISDMGGTEAFF. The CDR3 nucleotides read TGTGCCATCAGTGATATGGGGGGCACTGAAGCTTTCTTT.

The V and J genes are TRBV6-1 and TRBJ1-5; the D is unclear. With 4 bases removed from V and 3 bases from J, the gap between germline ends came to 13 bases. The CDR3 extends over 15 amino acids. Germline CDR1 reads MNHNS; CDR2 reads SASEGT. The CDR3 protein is CASSASWSYNQPQHF. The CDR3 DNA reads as TGTGCCAGCAGTGCCTCCTGGAGCTACAATCAGCCCCAGCATTTT.

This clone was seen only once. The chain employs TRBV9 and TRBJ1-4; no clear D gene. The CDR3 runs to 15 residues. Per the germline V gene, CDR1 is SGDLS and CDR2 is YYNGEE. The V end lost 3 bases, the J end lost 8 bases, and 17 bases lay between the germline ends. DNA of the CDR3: TGTGCCAGCAGCGCCGTCCAGGCCGGCGGGGAAAAACTGTTTTTT. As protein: CASSAVQAGGEKLFF.

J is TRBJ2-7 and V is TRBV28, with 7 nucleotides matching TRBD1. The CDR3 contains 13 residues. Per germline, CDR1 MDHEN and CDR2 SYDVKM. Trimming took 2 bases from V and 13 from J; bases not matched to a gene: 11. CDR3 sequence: CASSLGLLDRTYF. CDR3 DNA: TGTGCCAGCAGTTTAGGTTTACTGGACAGGACATACTTC.

The CDR3 protein is CASRDQGAGHNQPQHF. The CDR3 region has the DNA TGTGCCAGCCGGGACCAGGGGGCCGGTCACAATCAGCCCCAGCATTTT. V usage is TRBV27 and J usage is TRBJ1-5; TRBD1 agrees at 8 bases. V was pared by 8 bases and J by 3 bases, with 12 bases of the junction left unmatched. The CDR3 has 16 amino acids. Per the germline V gene, CDR1 is MNHEY and CDR2 is SMNVEV (reference sequence).

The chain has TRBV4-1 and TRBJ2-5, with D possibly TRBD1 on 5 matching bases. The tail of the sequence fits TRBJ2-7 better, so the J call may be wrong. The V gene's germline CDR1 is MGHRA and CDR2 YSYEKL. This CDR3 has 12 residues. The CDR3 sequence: CASSRDSVEQYF. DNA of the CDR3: TGCGCCAGCAGCCGTGACAGTGTCGAGCAGTACTTC.

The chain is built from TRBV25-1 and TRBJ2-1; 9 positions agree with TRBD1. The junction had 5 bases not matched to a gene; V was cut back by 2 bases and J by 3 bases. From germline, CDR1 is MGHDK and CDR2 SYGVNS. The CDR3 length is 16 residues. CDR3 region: CASSETGTGIYNEQFF. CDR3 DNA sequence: TGTGCCAGCAGTGAAACCGGGACAGGGATCTACAATGAGCAGTTCTTC.

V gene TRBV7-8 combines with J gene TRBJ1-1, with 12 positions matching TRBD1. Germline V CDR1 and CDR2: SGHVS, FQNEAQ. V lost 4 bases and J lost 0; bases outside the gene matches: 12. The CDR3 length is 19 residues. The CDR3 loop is CASSSARQGQGALNTEAFF. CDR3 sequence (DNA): TGTGCCAGCAGCTCAGCGCGTCAGGGACAGGGGGCCCTGAACACTGAAGCTTTCTTT. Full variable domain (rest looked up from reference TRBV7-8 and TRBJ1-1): GAGVSQSPRYKVAKRGQDVALRCDPISGHVSLFWYQQALGQGPEFLTYFQNEAQLDKSGLPSDRFFAERPEGSVSTLKIQRTQQEDSAVYLCASSSARQGQGALNTEAFFGQGTRLTVV.

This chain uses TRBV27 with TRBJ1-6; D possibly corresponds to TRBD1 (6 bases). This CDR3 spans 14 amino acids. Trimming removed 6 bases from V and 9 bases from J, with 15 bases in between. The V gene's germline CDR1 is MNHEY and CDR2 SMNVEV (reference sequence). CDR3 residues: CASRITGSGSPLHF. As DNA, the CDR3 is TGTGCCAGCAGAATCACAGGGAGCGGTTCACCCCTCCACTTT.

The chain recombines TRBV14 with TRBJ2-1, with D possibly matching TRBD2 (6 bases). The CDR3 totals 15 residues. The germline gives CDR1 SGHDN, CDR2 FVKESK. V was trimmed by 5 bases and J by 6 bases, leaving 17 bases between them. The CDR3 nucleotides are TGTGCCAGCAGCTTTCGAACGGGACTCGCCAATGAGCAGTTCTTC. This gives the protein CASSFRTGLANEQFF. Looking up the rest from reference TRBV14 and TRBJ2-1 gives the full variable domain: EAGVTQFPSHSVIEKGQTVTLRCDPISGHDNLYWYRRVMGKEIKFLLHFVKESKQDESGMPNNRFLAERTGGTYSTLKVQPAELEDSGVYFCASSFRTGLANEQFFGPGTRLTVL.

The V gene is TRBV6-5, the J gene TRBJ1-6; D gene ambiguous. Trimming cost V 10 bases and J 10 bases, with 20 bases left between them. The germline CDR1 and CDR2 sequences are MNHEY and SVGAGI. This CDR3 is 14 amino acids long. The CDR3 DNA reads TGTGCCACACTGCGGAGGACGCATGGATCACCCCTCCACTTT. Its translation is CATLRRTHGSPLHF.